This T cell receptor beta chain was obtained from a study of siplizumab effects on memory and regulatory T cells. Comments on this clone: Its target is not known.

Study observations and caveats: Naive T cells, seemingly more diverse than memory cells, seemed major alloresponse contributors.

TCRdb's table, derived via immunoSEQ multiplex PCR, lists solely in-frame clones and lacks some. This sample has tens of thousands of clones, with around 80% found just once. The CDR3 contains 18 residues. With 0 bases removed from V and 9 bases from J, the gap between germline ends came to 22 bases. CDR1 and CDR2 (germline): SGHRS, YFSETQ. This TCR came from a human donor in good health. The chain has TRBV5-1 and TRBJ1-6, with D uncertain. Sample: memory CD4+ T cells sorted from blood. CDR3 nucleotides: TGCGCCAGCAGCTTGGCTTTAGTTGGAACCAGAAGTGGTTCACCCCTCCACTTT. It translates to CASSLALVGTRSGSPLHF.